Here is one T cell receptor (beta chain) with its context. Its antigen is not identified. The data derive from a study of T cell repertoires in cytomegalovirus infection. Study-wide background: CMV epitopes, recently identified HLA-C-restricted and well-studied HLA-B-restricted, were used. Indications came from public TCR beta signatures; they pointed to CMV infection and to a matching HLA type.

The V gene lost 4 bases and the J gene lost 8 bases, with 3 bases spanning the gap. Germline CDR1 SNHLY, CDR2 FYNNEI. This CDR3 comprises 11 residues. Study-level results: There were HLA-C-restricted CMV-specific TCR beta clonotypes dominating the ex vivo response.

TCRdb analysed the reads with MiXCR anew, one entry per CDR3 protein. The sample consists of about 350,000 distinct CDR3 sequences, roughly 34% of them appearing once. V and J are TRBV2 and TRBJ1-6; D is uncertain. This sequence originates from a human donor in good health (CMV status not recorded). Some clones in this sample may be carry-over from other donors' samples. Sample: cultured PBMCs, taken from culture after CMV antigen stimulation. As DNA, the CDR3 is TGTGCCAGCAGTGTAGATTCACCCCTCCACTTT. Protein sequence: CASSVDSPLHF.